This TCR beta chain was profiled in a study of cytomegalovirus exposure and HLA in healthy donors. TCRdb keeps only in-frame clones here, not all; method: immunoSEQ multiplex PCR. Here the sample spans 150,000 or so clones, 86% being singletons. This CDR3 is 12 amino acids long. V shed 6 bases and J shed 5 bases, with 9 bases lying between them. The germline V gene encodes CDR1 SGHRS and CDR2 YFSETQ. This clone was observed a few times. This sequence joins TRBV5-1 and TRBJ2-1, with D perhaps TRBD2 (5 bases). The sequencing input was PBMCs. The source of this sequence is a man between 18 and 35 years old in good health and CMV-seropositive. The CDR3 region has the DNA TGCGCCAGCAAGGACTTTCACAATGAGCAGTTCTTC. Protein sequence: CASKDFHNEQFF.